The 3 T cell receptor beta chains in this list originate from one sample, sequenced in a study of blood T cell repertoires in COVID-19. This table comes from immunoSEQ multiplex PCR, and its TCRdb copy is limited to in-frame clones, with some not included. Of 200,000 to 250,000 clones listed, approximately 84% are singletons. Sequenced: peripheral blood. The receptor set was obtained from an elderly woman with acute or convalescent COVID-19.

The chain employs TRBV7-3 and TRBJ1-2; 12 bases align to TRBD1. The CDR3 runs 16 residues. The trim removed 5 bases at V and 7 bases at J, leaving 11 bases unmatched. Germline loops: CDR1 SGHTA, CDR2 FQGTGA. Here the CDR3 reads CASSQGGRGQGAGYTF. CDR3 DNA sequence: TGTGCCAGCAGCCAAGGGGGTAGGGGACAGGGGGCTGGCTACACCTTC.

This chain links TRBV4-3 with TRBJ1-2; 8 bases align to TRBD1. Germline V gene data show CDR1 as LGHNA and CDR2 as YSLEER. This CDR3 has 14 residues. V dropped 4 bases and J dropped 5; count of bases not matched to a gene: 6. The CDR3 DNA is TGCGCCAGCAGCCCGGACAGGGAACCTTATGGCTACACCTTC. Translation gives CASSPDREPYGYTF.

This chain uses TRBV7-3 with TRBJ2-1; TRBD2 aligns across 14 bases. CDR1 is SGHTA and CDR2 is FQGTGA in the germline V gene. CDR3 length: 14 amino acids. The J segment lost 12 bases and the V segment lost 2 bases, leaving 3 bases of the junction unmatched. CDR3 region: CASSLGTSGSTQFF. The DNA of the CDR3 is TGTGCCAGCAGCTTAGGGACTAGCGGGAGTACGCAGTTCTTC.